This TCR beta chain appears in the sequencing data of a study of T cells after yellow fever vaccination. The wider study: Fractions with few cells were prepared using SMART-Seq v4 Ultra Low Input. Study results and limitations: Post-booster samples contained most primary-vaccination clones (around 95% CD4, about 85% CD8). A limited proportion of clonotypes was detected within both the CD4 and CD8 compartments.

This clonotype was observed a few times. Its specificity is not known. For TCR, cDNA came from 5'RACE template switching, which added a universal primer site and UMIs. From the 5' RACE reads, TCRdb called clonotypes with MiXCR, one entry per CDR3 protein. The sample lists approximately 300,000 distinct CDR3 sequences, 10% to 15% occurring once. Trimming took 6 bases from V and 2 from J, leaving 14 bases between them. CDR1 and CDR2 (germline): MDHEN, SYDVKM. The CDR3 extends over 15 amino acids. The genes are TRBV28 and TRBJ2-1, with a weak D call TRBD2 (7 bases). This receptor was taken from a man in his thirties or forties who received the YFV17D yellow fever vaccine. Sample: CD4+ T cells sorted from PBMCs, taken 45 days after the yellow fever booster vaccination. The DNA for the CDR3 is TGTGCCAGCAGGCTCAGGGGAGGGCCCTACAATGAGCAGTTCTTC. It is translated as CASRLRGGPYNEQFF.